This T cell receptor (beta chain) derives from a study of T cells in Graves' hyperthyroidism and ophthalmopathy. The CDR3 spans 11 residues. The V end lost 10 bases, the J end lost 10 bases, and 13 bases lay between the germline ends. This clonotype was counted a few times. Its antigen is as yet unknown. General observations from the study: Stable hyperthyroidism was separated from ophthalmopathy by a model based on 13 V-J features.

RNA transcripts were the template for amplifying TCR beta CDR3 regions. An initial round of RT-PCR targeting the TCR CDR3 relied on the HTBI primer set. TCRdb itself ran the multiplex PCR reads through MiXCR, one entry per CDR3 protein. The sample includes hundreds of thousands of distinct CDR3 sequences, around 46% of them seen just once. This TCR derives from a woman between 18 and 29 years old with Graves' hyperthyroidism. Input material: peripheral blood or thyroid tissue (not recorded which). The V gene is TRBV12-3 or TRBV12-4, the J gene TRBJ1-4, with D possibly matching TRBD1 (5 bases). The CDR3 region is CAIDQGGKLFF. CDR3 in DNA: TGTGCCATAGACCAGGGAGGAAAACTGTTTTTT.